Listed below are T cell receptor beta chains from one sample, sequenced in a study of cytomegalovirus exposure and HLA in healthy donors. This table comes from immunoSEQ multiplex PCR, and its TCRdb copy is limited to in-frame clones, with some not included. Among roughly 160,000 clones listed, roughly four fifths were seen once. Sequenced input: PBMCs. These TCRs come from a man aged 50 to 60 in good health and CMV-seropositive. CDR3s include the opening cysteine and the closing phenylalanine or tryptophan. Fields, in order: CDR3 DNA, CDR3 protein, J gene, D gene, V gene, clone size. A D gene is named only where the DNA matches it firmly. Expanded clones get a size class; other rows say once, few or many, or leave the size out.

CDR3nt: TGTGCCAGCAGCGACCCACGGACAGGGGAAGGAGACGCTAACTATGGCTACACCTTC; CDR3aa: CASSDPRTGEGDANYGYTF; j_gene: TRBJ1-2; d_gene: .; v_gene: TRBV21-1; abundance: .
CDR3nt: TGTGCCAGCAGCTTGCCCCTGACTGATTCACCCCTCCACTTT; CDR3aa: CASSLPLTDSPLHF; j_gene: TRBJ1-6; d_gene: .; v_gene: TRBV7-2; abundance: .
CDR3nt: TGTGCCAGCAGTTCGACCGGGACACCCGAAAAACTGTTTTTT; CDR3aa: CASSSTGTPEKLFF; j_gene: TRBJ1-4; d_gene: .; v_gene: TRBV27; abundance: .
CDR3nt: TGTGCCAGCAGCTTCGGACTAGCGGGAGGTGAGCAGTTCTTC; CDR3aa: CASSFGLAGGEQFF; j_gene: TRBJ2-1; d_gene: TRBD2; v_gene: TRBV5-6; abundance: .
CDR3nt: TGCGCCAGCAGCCAAGGGACAGGGGCGTCCTACAATGAGCAGTTCTTC; CDR3aa: CASSQGTGASYNEQFF; j_gene: TRBJ2-1; d_gene: TRBD1; v_gene: TRBV4-1; abundance: .
CDR3nt: TGTGCCAGCAGTTTAGGAGAGACCGAAGCCTACGAGCAGTACTTC; CDR3aa: CASSLGETEAYEQYF; j_gene: TRBJ2-7; d_gene: .; v_gene: TRBV28; abundance: .
CDR3nt: TGTGCCAGTAGTATCGGGACAGGGGTCTACGAGCAGTACTTC; CDR3aa: CASSIGTGVYEQYF; j_gene: TRBJ2-7; d_gene: TRBD1; v_gene: TRBV19; abundance: .
CDR3nt: TGTGCCTGGACCGTGATTTCGGACACTGAAGCTTTCTTT; CDR3aa: CAWTVISDTEAFF; j_gene: TRBJ1-1; d_gene: .; v_gene: TRBV30; abundance: .
CDR3nt: TGCGCCAGCAGCCAAGGGCATAGGACTAGCGGGATCGAGCAGTTCTTC; CDR3aa: CASSQGHRTSGIEQFF; j_gene: TRBJ2-1; d_gene: TRBD2; v_gene: TRBV4-3; abundance: once
CDR3nt: TGTGCCAGCAGCACATCGACAGGGGTAGGCACTGAAGCTTTCTTT; CDR3aa: CASSTSTGVGTEAFF; j_gene: TRBJ1-1; d_gene: TRBD1; v_gene: TRBV5-4; abundance: .
CDR3nt: TGTGCCAGCAGCTTGGAAGGGACAGGAGGCTACACCTTC; CDR3aa: CASSLEGTGGYTF; j_gene: TRBJ1-2; d_gene: TRBD1; v_gene: TRBV5-5; abundance: .
CDR3nt: TGCGCCAGCAGCTTGGCCGGCTCTGGGGCCAACGTCCTGACTTTC; CDR3aa: CASSLAGSGANVLTF; j_gene: TRBJ2-6; d_gene: .; v_gene: TRBV5-1; abundance: few
CDR3nt: TGTGCCAGCAGCTTGAGACAGGCTCTCAATGGCTACACCTTC; CDR3aa: CASSLRQALNGYTF; j_gene: TRBJ1-2; d_gene: .; v_gene: TRBV6-1; abundance: .
CDR3nt: TGTGCCAGCAGCTTCTCAGGGGGCCACGAGCAGTACTTC; CDR3aa: CASSFSGGHEQYF; j_gene: TRBJ2-7; d_gene: TRBD1; v_gene: TRBV5-6; abundance: once
CDR3nt: TGTGCCAGCAGAAATCCTAGCGGAGGGGTCCACGAGCAGTACTTC; CDR3aa: CASRNPSGGVHEQYF; j_gene: TRBJ2-7; d_gene: TRBD2; v_gene: TRBV28; abundance: few
CDR3nt: TGTGCCAGTAGAGGGACACCGGTGGTTGGTGAAGCTTTCTTT; CDR3aa: CASRGTPVVGEAFF; j_gene: TRBJ1-1; d_gene: .; v_gene: TRBV19; abundance: .
CDR3nt: TGTGCCAGCCTCCACGCGAGGGTACCTACAGATACGCAGTATTTT; CDR3aa: CASLHARVPTDTQYF; j_gene: TRBJ2-3; d_gene: .; v_gene: TRBV7-9; abundance: .
CDR3nt: TGTGCCTGGAGTGTAACGGGGGTAAACGAGCAGTACTTC; CDR3aa: CAWSVTGVNEQYF; j_gene: TRBJ2-7; d_gene: .; v_gene: TRBV30; abundance: .
CDR3nt: TGTGCCAGCAGTGGTAGACACGGCGACAGGGAAGTTGGAAAACTGTTTTTT; CDR3aa: CASSGRHGDREVGKLFF; j_gene: TRBJ1-4; d_gene: TRBD1; v_gene: TRBV6-1; abundance: .
CDR3nt: TGTGCCAGCAGTCGCCCGGGACTGAACTATGGCTACACCTTC; CDR3aa: CASSRPGLNYGYTF; j_gene: TRBJ1-2; d_gene: .; v_gene: TRBV5-6; abundance: .
CDR3nt: TGTGCCATCGGCCCTAGCGGGAGCACCTACGAGCAGTACTTC; CDR3aa: CAIGPSGSTYEQYF; j_gene: TRBJ2-7; d_gene: TRBD2; v_gene: TRBV10-3; abundance: .
CDR3nt: TGTGCCAGCAGTTTCGGTCTTACCGTCACCTACGAGCAGTACTTC; CDR3aa: CASSFGLTVTYEQYF; j_gene: TRBJ2-7; d_gene: .; v_gene: TRBV28; abundance: .
CDR3nt: TGTGCCAGCAGTGTTGACAGGTACACAGATACGCAGTATTTT; CDR3aa: CASSVDRYTDTQYF; j_gene: TRBJ2-3; d_gene: .; v_gene: TRBV6-5; abundance: .
CDR3nt: TGTGCCAGCAGCTTAGGGAGGACTAGCGGCAATGAGCAGTTCTTC; CDR3aa: CASSLGRTSGNEQFF; j_gene: TRBJ2-1; d_gene: TRBD2; v_gene: TRBV7-9; abundance: .
CDR3nt: TGTGCCAGCAGTAGACAACCCACAGGGACCTACGAGCAGTACTTC; CDR3aa: CASSRQPTGTYEQYF; j_gene: TRBJ2-7; d_gene: .; v_gene: TRBV27; abundance: once
CDR3nt: TGTGCCAGCAGTCTTTCGAGACAGCAGAACACTGAAGCTTTCTTT; CDR3aa: CASSLSRQQNTEAFF; j_gene: TRBJ1-1; d_gene: .; v_gene: TRBV6-1; abundance: .
CDR3nt: TGTGCCTGGAGATACCACAGGGACACTGAAGCTTTCTTT; CDR3aa: CAWRYHRDTEAFF; j_gene: TRBJ1-1; d_gene: .; v_gene: TRBV30; abundance: .
CDR3nt: TGTGCCAGTAGTATTTTTTCCGGGACAGGGAACACTGAAGCTTTCTTT; CDR3aa: CASSIFSGTGNTEAFF; j_gene: TRBJ1-1; d_gene: TRBD1; v_gene: TRBV19; abundance: .
CDR3nt: TGTGCCAGCAGCCCCGCGGCGGGAGCCGAACGGGAGCAGTACTTC; CDR3aa: CASSPAAGAEREQYF; j_gene: TRBJ2-7; d_gene: TRBD2; v_gene: TRBV7-2; abundance: .
CDR3nt: TGCGCCAGCAGCCAAGACCGAGAGACCCAGTACTTC; CDR3aa: CASSQDRETQYF; j_gene: TRBJ2-5; d_gene: .; v_gene: TRBV4-1; abundance: .
CDR3nt: TGTGCCAGCAGCGTAGGGTCTCAGACTAGGAATACGCAGTATTTT; CDR3aa: CASSVGSQTRNTQYF; j_gene: TRBJ2-3; d_gene: .; v_gene: TRBV9; abundance: .
CDR3nt: TGTGCCAGCTCGCCAACGACAGGGACGGACACCGGGGAGCTGTTTTTT; CDR3aa: CASSPTTGTDTGELFF; j_gene: TRBJ2-2; d_gene: TRBD1; v_gene: TRBV18; abundance: once
CDR3nt: TGTGCCAGCAGTCCTGAACGGGGAGGTTTCTACGAGCAGTACTTC; CDR3aa: CASSPERGGFYEQYF; j_gene: TRBJ2-7; d_gene: .; v_gene: TRBV27; abundance: .
CDR3nt: TGCGCCAGCAGCCAAGGACAGCACTCTGGGGCCAACGTCCTGACTTTC; CDR3aa: CASSQGQHSGANVLTF; j_gene: TRBJ2-6; d_gene: .; v_gene: TRBV5-1; abundance: once
CDR3nt: TGCGCCAGCAGCCACCTGGACAGCCGGGGCAATCAGCCCCAGCATTTT; CDR3aa: CASSHLDSRGNQPQHF; j_gene: TRBJ1-5; d_gene: .; v_gene: TRBV4-1; abundance: few
CDR3nt: TGTGCCAGCAGTAAGTTTAGGACAGTGTTTTTT; CDR3aa: CASSKFRTVFF; j_gene: TRBJ1-4; d_gene: .; v_gene: TRBV28; abundance: .
CDR3nt: TGTGCCAGCAGTTACGCTAGGGACAGGGGCGAGCAGTACTTC; CDR3aa: CASSYARDRGEQYF; j_gene: TRBJ2-7; d_gene: TRBD1; v_gene: TRBV6-5; abundance: .
CDR3nt: TGTGCCTGGAGTGTAATTACCACAGGGGGCACAGATACGCAGTATTTT; CDR3aa: CAWSVITTGGTDTQYF; j_gene: TRBJ2-3; d_gene: TRBD1; v_gene: TRBV30; abundance: few
CDR3nt: TGTGCCAGCAGCCCCCGCGGGCAGGGGGCAGAGTATGGCTACACCTTC; CDR3aa: CASSPRGQGAEYGYTF; j_gene: TRBJ1-2; d_gene: TRBD1; v_gene: TRBV5-4; abundance: .
CDR3nt: TGTGCCAGCAGTGGGGACAGAAACACTGAAGCTTTCTTT; CDR3aa: CASSGDRNTEAFF; j_gene: TRBJ1-1; d_gene: TRBD1; v_gene: TRBV2; abundance: few
CDR3nt: TGTGCCACCGCTCCGGGATCCAACCCTATGAACACTGAAGCTTTCTTT; CDR3aa: CATAPGSNPMNTEAFF; j_gene: TRBJ1-1; d_gene: .; v_gene: TRBV4-2; abundance: once
CDR3nt: TGTGCCAGCTCACCTGGGGAGCATACCTACGAGCAGTACTTC; CDR3aa: CASSPGEHTYEQYF; j_gene: TRBJ2-7; d_gene: .; v_gene: TRBV18; abundance: .
CDR3nt: TGTGCCAGCAGCCCACAGGGAGCTGAAGCTTTCTTT; CDR3aa: CASSPQGAEAFF; j_gene: TRBJ1-1; d_gene: .; v_gene: TRBV2; abundance: .
CDR3nt: TGTGCCAGCAGCTTAGGCAGGGGCAATCAGCCCCAGCATTTT; CDR3aa: CASSLGRGNQPQHF; j_gene: TRBJ1-5; d_gene: .; v_gene: TRBV13; abundance: .
CDR3nt: TGTGCCAGCAGCTTGGGGGACACATACACTGAAGCTTTCTTT; CDR3aa: CASSLGDTYTEAFF; j_gene: TRBJ1-1; d_gene: .; v_gene: TRBV5-8; abundance: .
CDR3nt: TGTGCCAGCTCACCCATAGGACAGGGGAACGCAGATACGCAGTATTTT; CDR3aa: CASSPIGQGNADTQYF; j_gene: TRBJ2-3; d_gene: TRBD1; v_gene: TRBV18; abundance: .
CDR3nt: TGTGCCAGCAGTTACGGCCGATCCTATAATTCACCCCTCCACTTT; CDR3aa: CASSYGRSYNSPLHF; j_gene: TRBJ1-6; d_gene: .; v_gene: TRBV6-6; abundance: few
CDR3nt: TGTGCCTGGGACCCGCCAGGAATGTTCAAGACAGGTAAGACTGAAGCTTTCTTT; CDR3aa: CAWDPPGMFKTGKTEAFF; j_gene: TRBJ1-1; d_gene: .; v_gene: TRBV30; abundance: .
CDR3nt: TGTGCAAGTCGCTTAACAGGCCGAGAAAAACTGTTTTTT; CDR3aa: CASRLTGREKLFF; j_gene: TRBJ1-4; d_gene: .; v_gene: TRBV12-2; abundance: .
CDR3nt: TGCAGCGTTCCGGGACAGGGAGGCTACGAGCAGTACTTC; CDR3aa: CSVPGQGGYEQYF; j_gene: TRBJ2-7; d_gene: TRBD1; v_gene: TRBV29-1; abundance: .
CDR3nt: TGTGCCAGCAGTTACACGGCGGTACAAGAGACCCAGTACTTC; CDR3aa: CASSYTAVQETQYF; j_gene: TRBJ2-5; d_gene: .; v_gene: TRBV6-6; abundance: once
CDR3nt: TGTGCCAGCAGTGAAAGGGGGACTAGCGGAAAGCAGTTCTTC; CDR3aa: CASSERGTSGKQFF; j_gene: TRBJ2-1; d_gene: TRBD2; v_gene: TRBV25-1; abundance: .
CDR3nt: TGTGCCAGCAGCTTAGCCAATATCTACTCTGGAAACACCATATATTTT; CDR3aa: CASSLANIYSGNTIYF; j_gene: TRBJ1-3; d_gene: .; v_gene: TRBV11-2; abundance: many
CDR3nt: TGTGCCATCAGGCCTCCGGGACAGGATTTCACCGGGGAGCTGTTTTTT; CDR3aa: CAIRPPGQDFTGELFF; j_gene: TRBJ2-2; d_gene: TRBD1; v_gene: TRBV10-3; abundance: .
CDR3nt: TGTGCCTTGAGCGTGGGAAACACCATATATTTT; CDR3aa: CALSVGNTIYF; j_gene: TRBJ1-3; d_gene: .; v_gene: TRBV30; abundance: .